A selection of T cell receptor beta chains follows, all from one sample in a study of cytomegalovirus exposure and HLA in healthy donors. The repertoire was sequenced with immunoSEQ multiplex PCR; TCRdb's copy has only in-frame clones and lacks some. Its table records roughly 42,000 clones. The sample comprised PBMCs. These receptors all come from a man aged 25 to 40 in good health and CMV-seronegative. Both conserved end residues are part of each CDR3. A D gene is named only where the DNA matches it firmly. Clone size is stated in some rows and not others, as once, few, many or a class when expanded.

j_call,v_call,clone_size,d_call,cdr3_nt,cdr3_aa
TRBJ1-2,TRBV5-4,-,-,TGTGCCAGCAGCATGGAATACAGGGTCGGCTACACCTTC,CASSMEYRVGYTF
TRBJ1-2,TRBV5-1,-,-,TGCGCCAGCAGCCCTATACAGGGAAACTATGGCTACACCTTC,CASSPIQGNYGYTF
TRBJ2-7,TRBV11-2,-,-,TGTGCCAGCAGCCTCCGGGACTTACTATACGAGCAGTACTTC,CASSLRDLLYEQYF
TRBJ2-7,TRBV7-9,-,TRBD2,TGTGCCAGCAGCTGGACTAGCGGGAGCTCCTACGAGCAGTACTTC,CASSWTSGSSYEQYF
TRBJ2-7,TRBV29-1,-,TRBD1,TGCAGCGGCGCCGACAGGGGGTACGAGCAGTACTTC,CSGADRGYEQYF
TRBJ2-1,TRBV11-1,-,TRBD2,TGTGCCAGCACCCCTTCGGGAGGGGGTGAGCAGTTCTTC,CASTPSGGGEQFF
TRBJ1-1,TRBV19,-,-,TGTGCCAGTAGGACAGGGAACACTGAAGCTTTCTTT,CASRTGNTEAFF
TRBJ2-7,TRBV11-2,-,TRBD1,TGTGCCAGCAGGTCCCGGGACAGGGCCCCCCGACAGCAGTACTTC,CASRSRDRAPRQQYF
TRBJ1-1,TRBV7-2,-,-,TGTGCCAGCAGCTCAAGGACAACTGACATGAACACTGAAGCTTTCTTT,CASSSRTTDMNTEAFF
TRBJ1-1,TRBV6-5,-,-,TGTGCCAGCAGTCAATCAGGTACTGAAGCTTTCTTT,CASSQSGTEAFF
TRBJ2-7,TRBV7-8,-,TRBD2,TGTGCCAGCAGCTTAGCGAAGGCTAGCGGGAGACATCTCTACGAGCAGTACTTC,CASSLAKASGRHLYEQYF
TRBJ1-3,TRBV4-3,-,-,TGCGCCAGCAGCCAAGATATAGTCAGACAGTCCGTGGTTGGAGACACCATATATTTT,CASSQDIVRQSVVGDTIYF
TRBJ2-7,TRBV4-3,-,-,TGCGCCAGCAGCCAAGGGAGCGGGGACAACTACGAGCAGTACTTC,CASSQGSGDNYEQYF
TRBJ2-5,TRBV19,-,TRBD1,TGTGCCAGTAGAATCAGGACAGGGCAAGAGACCCAGTACTTC,CASRIRTGQETQYF
TRBJ1-1,TRBV29-1,-,-,TGCAGCGTTTCGGGGGGATTGGGTACTGAAGCTTTCTTT,CSVSGGLGTEAFF
TRBJ1-5,TRBV5-8,-,-,TGTGCCAGCAGCGGGGGGTTCAGGAATCAGCCCCAGCATTTT,CASSGGFRNQPQHF
TRBJ2-2,TRBV15,-,-,TGTGCCACCAGCAGAGAAGGGGGAGCCACCGGGGAGCTGTTTTTT,CATSREGGATGELFF
TRBJ2-7,TRBV6-5,-,TRBD1,TGTGCCAGCAGACCCGGACAGGCCGTCTCCTACGAGCAGTACTTC,CASRPGQAVSYEQYF
TRBJ1-6,TRBV27,-,TRBD1,TGTGCCAGCAGTTCCGGACAGGGGCGTAATTCACCCCTCCACTTT,CASSSGQGRNSPLHF
TRBJ2-4,TRBV7-9,-,-,TGTGCCAGCAGCTCCCATATCGGAGGGCTAGCCAAAAACATTCAGTACTTC,CASSSHIGGLAKNIQYF
TRBJ2-2,TRBV15,-,TRBD1,TGTGCCACCAGCAGGGGACAGGGGAACACCGGGGAGCTGTTTTTT,CATSRGQGNTGELFF
TRBJ2-1,TRBV6-5,-,TRBD2,TGTGCCAGCAGTTACTCGGTAGCGAGCGGGAGACGGGAGCAGTTCTTC,CASSYSVASGRREQFF
TRBJ2-5,TRBV29-1,-,-,TGCAGCCCCCGGACAGCCTCCGCCCAGTACTTC,CSPRTASAQYF
TRBJ1-6,TRBV25-1,-,-,TGTGCCAGCAGTTGGAGCTCCGGTTCACCCCTCCACTTT,CASSWSSGSPLHF
TRBJ2-5,TRBV9,-,TRBD2,TGTGCCAGCAGCGGACGGACTAGCGGGAACCAAGAGACCCAGTACTTC,CASSGRTSGNQETQYF
TRBJ2-7,TRBV4-1,-,-,TGCGCCAGCAGCCAAACCGTTCGGGACAAAACCTACGAGCAGTACTTC,CASSQTVRDKTYEQYF
TRBJ2-5,TRBV18,-,-,TGTGCCAGCTCACCAGGAGGGGGCCGGGAGACCCAGTACTTC,CASSPGGGRETQYF
TRBJ2-3,TRBV5-1,-,TRBD2,TGCGCCAGCAGCTTGGGAGCGGGAGGGAGCACAGATACGCAGTATTTT,CASSLGAGGSTDTQYF
TRBJ2-5,TRBV5-1,-,-,TGCGCCAGCAGCCAACAGGGCCCTCAAGAGACCCAGTACTTC,CASSQQGPQETQYF
TRBJ2-3,TRBV4-3,-,-,TGCGCCAGCAGCCAAATGAGCGACACAGATACGCAGTATTTT,CASSQMSDTDTQYF
TRBJ1-6,TRBV30,-,TRBD1,TGTGCCTTGACGGGACAGCAAAGCTCACCCCTCCACTTT,CALTGQQSSPLHF
TRBJ1-2,TRBV27,medium-sized,-,TGTGCCAGCAGTTTATCGCTGGAGGGGCATGGCTACACCTTC,CASSLSLEGHGYTF
TRBJ2-5,TRBV6-1,-,-,TGTGCCAGCAGTGAGGGTACTAGCAAGGAGACCCAGTACTTC,CASSEGTSKETQYF
TRBJ1-6,TRBV5-1,-,-,TGCGCCAGCAGCTTGGGAGGGTATAATTCACCCCTCCACTTT,CASSLGGYNSPLHF
TRBJ1-4,TRBV30,-,-,TGTGCCGGGCAATTGGAGGCAACTAATGAAAAACTGTTTTTT,CAGQLEATNEKLFF
TRBJ1-6,TRBV6-5,-,TRBD1,TGTGCCAGCAGTAGACAGGGGGCGCGGAATTCACCCCTCCACTTT,CASSRQGARNSPLHF
TRBJ1-4,TRBV15,-,-,TGTGCCACCAGCAGAGAATTGGCGCGGAATGAAAAACTGTTTTTT,CATSRELARNEKLFF
TRBJ2-7,TRBV18,-,-,TGTGCCAGCTCACCGGAGATAGCGGATTCCTACGAGCAGTACTTC,CASSPEIADSYEQYF
TRBJ1-2,TRBV13,-,-,TGTGCCAGCAGCTTGTACAGCATGGGTGGCTACACCTTC,CASSLYSMGGYTF
TRBJ1-6,TRBV5-5,-,-,TGTGCCAGCAGCTTGGTAGTGCCGTCAAGTAATTCACCCCTCCACTTT,CASSLVVPSSNSPLHF
TRBJ1-1,TRBV10-3,-,TRBD1,TGTGCCATCAGTGAGCGGGGGACAGTGAACACTGAAGCTTTCTTT,CAISERGTVNTEAFF
TRBJ2-7,TRBV4-3,-,-,TGCGCCAGCAGCCAAGAGAGGGGGAAGATCGACGAGCAGTACTTC,CASSQERGKIDEQYF
TRBJ1-2,TRBV5-1,-,TRBD1,TGCGCCAGCAGATTCGGACAGGGAGCTAACTATGGCTACACCTTC,CASRFGQGANYGYTF
TRBJ1-4,TRBV4-2,-,-,TGTGCCAGCAGCCAAGAGTCGTGGCAAAAACTGTTTTTT,CASSQESWQKLFF
TRBJ1-4,TRBV5-4,-,-,TGTGCCAGCAGCACCGGACAGAGGAATGAAAAACTGTTTTTT,CASSTGQRNEKLFF
TRBJ2-1,TRBV9,-,TRBD2,TGTGCCAGCAGCGTGGCTAGCGGACTCTACTACAATGAGCAGTTCTTC,CASSVASGLYYNEQFF